This entry features one T cell receptor (beta chain) sequence. Its antigen remains unidentified. The data belong to a study of shared clonotypes between healthy human individuals. Study-level findings and limits: Clonotype sharing among donors was expected to depend on sequencing depth. Compared with memory subsets, naive subsets generally had larger estimated richness.

From CD4+ cells came CD45RA+ naive and CD45RA-negative memory subsets. As handled by the study authors: Sequence data from immunoSEQ were junction-only and lacked quality scores; consequently, filtering differed. The protocol was immunoSEQ multiplex PCR, while the TCRdb copy is restricted to in-frame clones and leaves out a portion. That table gives V, J and clone size, and the DNA gave D and trimming. Counted here are 2.5 million or so clones, 85% to 95% occurring once; the ten biggest clones make up around 0.15%. This sequence was found in a man between 18 and 35 years old in good health. Sequences were obtained from naive CD4+ T cells sorted from blood. Subset given: CD45RA+ positively selected.

The DNA for the CDR3 is TGTGCCAGCAGTGTAGGGGGCCGCAATGATGAGCAGTTCTTC. Translating it yields CASSVGGRNDEQFF. The J gene is TRBJ2-1, the V gene TRBV6-1, with 7 bases lining up with TRBD1. This CDR3 is built from 14 residues. Trimming removed 4 bases from V and 8 bases from J; junction bases left unmatched: 8. The germline V gene encodes CDR1 MNHNS and CDR2 SASEGT.